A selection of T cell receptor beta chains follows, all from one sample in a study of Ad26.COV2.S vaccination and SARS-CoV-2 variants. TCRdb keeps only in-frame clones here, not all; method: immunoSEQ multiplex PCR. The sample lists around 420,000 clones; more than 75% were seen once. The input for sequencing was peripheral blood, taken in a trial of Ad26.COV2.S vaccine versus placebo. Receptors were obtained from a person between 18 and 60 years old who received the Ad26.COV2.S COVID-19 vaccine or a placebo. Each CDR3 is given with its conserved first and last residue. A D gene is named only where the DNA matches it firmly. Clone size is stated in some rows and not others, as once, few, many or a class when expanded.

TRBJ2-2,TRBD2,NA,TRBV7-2,CASSLVRTSTGELFF,TGTGCCAGCAGCTTAGTTAGGACTAGCACCGGGGAGCTGTTTTTT
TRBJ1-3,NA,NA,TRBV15,CATSRVKDLKTGNTIYF,TGTGCCACCAGCAGAGTCAAGGACTTAAAGACTGGAAACACCATATATTTT
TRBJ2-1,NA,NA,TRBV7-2,CASSLRRINEQFF,TGTGCCAGCAGCTTAAGGCGGATCAATGAGCAGTTCTTC
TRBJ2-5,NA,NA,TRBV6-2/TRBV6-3,CASSYSWGLQETQYF,TGTGCCAGCAGTTACTCTTGGGGGCTCCAAGAGACCCAGTACTTC
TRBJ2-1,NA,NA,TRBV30,CAWSGGFYNEQFF,TGTGCCTGGAGTGGAGGATTCTACAATGAGCAGTTCTTC
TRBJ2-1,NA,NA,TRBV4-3,CASSQGTQGGVVNEQFF,TGCGCCAGCAGCCAAGGCACCCAGGGGGGGGTTGTTAATGAGCAGTTCTTC
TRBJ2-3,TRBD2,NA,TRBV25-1,CASSHTTIAGPSTDTQYF,TGTGCCAGCAGTCATACCACTATAGCGGGTCCAAGCACAGATACGCAGTATTTT
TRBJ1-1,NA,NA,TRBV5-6,CASSLGRGPRGAFF,TGTGCCAGCAGCTTGGGCCGAGGGCCTAGGGGAGCTTTCTTT
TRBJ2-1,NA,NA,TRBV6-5,CASSYPGTFPYNEQFF,TGTGCCAGCAGTTACCCCGGGACATTCCCCTACAATGAGCAGTTCTTC
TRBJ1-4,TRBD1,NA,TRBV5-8,CASSLAVTGARGEKLFF,TGTGCCAGCAGCTTGGCCGTTACAGGGGCAAGGGGTGAAAAACTGTTTTTT
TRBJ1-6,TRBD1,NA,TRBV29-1,CSVEWGQTHNSPLHF,TGCAGCGTTGAATGGGGACAGACCCATAATTCACCCCTCCACTTT
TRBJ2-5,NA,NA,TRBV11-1,CASSLVGETQYF,TGTGCCAGCAGCTTAGTGGGCGAGACCCAGTACTTC
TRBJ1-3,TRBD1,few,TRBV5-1,CASRGGGSSGNTIYF,TGCGCCAGCAGGGGAGGGGGCAGCTCTGGAAACACCATATATTTT
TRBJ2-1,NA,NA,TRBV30,CAWRATYNEQFF,TGTGCCTGGAGGGCAACCTACAATGAGCAGTTCTTC
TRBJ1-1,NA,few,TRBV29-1,CSVGKDWGENTEAFF,TGCAGCGTTGGGAAGGACTGGGGGGAGAACACTGAAGCTTTCTTT
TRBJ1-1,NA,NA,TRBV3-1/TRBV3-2,CASSQVRRTEAFF,TGTGCCAGCAGCCAAGTCCGGCGCACTGAAGCTTTCTTT
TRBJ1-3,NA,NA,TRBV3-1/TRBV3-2,CASSHVAGGTGNTIYF,TGTGCCAGCAGCCACGTTGCTGGGGGCACCGGAAACACCATATATTTT
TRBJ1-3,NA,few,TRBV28,CASNSGRTQRNTIYF,TGTGCCAGCAACTCGGGACGCACCCAGCGAAACACCATATATTTT
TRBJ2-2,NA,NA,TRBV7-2,CASARGGDSGELFF,TGTGCCAGCGCCAGAGGGGGGGACTCCGGGGAGCTGTTTTTT
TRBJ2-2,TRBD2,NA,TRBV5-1,CASSLNRGGNTGELFF,TGCGCCAGCAGCTTGAACCGGGGGGGCAACACCGGGGAGCTGTTTTTT
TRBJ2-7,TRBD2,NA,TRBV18,CASSPMGGRGHEQYF,TGTGCCAGCTCACCAATGGGGGGGAGAGGCCACGAGCAGTACTTC
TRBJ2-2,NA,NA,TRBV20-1,CSASVGRGTTGELFF,TGCAGTGCTAGTGTGGGTAGAGGGACCACCGGGGAGCTGTTTTTT
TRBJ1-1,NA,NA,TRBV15,CATSSQREAFF,TGTGCCACCAGCAGTCAGCGTGAAGCTTTCTTT
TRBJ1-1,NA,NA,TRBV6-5,CASSFYGRTEAFF,TGTGCCAGCAGTTTTTACGGACGGACTGAAGCTTTCTTT
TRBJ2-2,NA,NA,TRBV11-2,CASSLDRRGATTGELFF,TGTGCCAGCAGCTTAGACCGTCGGGGGGCGACGACCGGGGAGCTGTTTTTT
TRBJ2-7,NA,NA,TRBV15,CATSTYTGSYEQYF,TGTGCCACCAGCACATACACCGGCTCCTACGAGCAGTACTTC
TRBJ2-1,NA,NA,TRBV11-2,CASSGRDPVLYEQFF,TGTGCCAGCAGCGGCCGGGACCCAGTGTTGTATGAGCAGTTCTTC
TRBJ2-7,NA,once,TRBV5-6,CASSPRDPYEQYF,TGTGCCAGCAGCCCCAGGGACCCCTACGAGCAGTACTTC
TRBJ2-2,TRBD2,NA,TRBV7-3,CASSLFGHDGGKNTGELFF,TGTGCCAGCAGCTTATTCGGTCATGACGGGGGGAAGAACACCGGGGAGCTGTTTTTT
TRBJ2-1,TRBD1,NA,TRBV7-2,CASSLRQGLPIF,TGTGCCAGCAGCCTCCGACAGGGGCTTCCGATCTTC